This T cell receptor beta chain was documented in a study of cytomegalovirus exposure and HLA in healthy donors (dated by TCRdb to about 2017). Regarding the research as a whole: An earlier analysis of approximately 640 of the donors reported 276 Gb of sequence data and 100 million to 130 million unique TCR beta sequences from some 180 million T cells. The study was designed to test whether signatures of past pathogen exposure could be identified by cataloging public T cell receptors. A later analysis re-analyzed previously published TCR beta repertoires from 666 donors and added high-resolution HLA genotyping to study TCR occurrence patterns. The T cell repertoires of around 730 subjects were profiled by immunosequencing and related to cytomegalovirus serostatus. Roughly 5 DR-DQ haplotypes were handled as single units for association and clustering because linkage in the cohort was strong. Among around 400 genotyped donors of the cohort, an average of about 240,000 unique TCR beta nucleotide sequences was sequenced per donor, of which about 19% were non-productive. The number of donors typed differed by locus, with roughly 629-640 for A, B, C, DRB1 and DQB1, 522 for DQA1, approximately 570 for DPA1, and 400 to 490 for DPB1. Every discovery cohort repertoire had been produced on one sequencing platform. Rather than drawing on any new phenotypic data, the later analysis identified candidate immune exposures from TCR beta sequences and the way those sequences occurred across donors. Of the roughly 410 genotyped donors, 81% were placed in the genetic ancestry cluster associated with self-reported Caucasian donors. HLA typing included class I and class II loci at four-digit resolution. In a later genetic analysis, genome-wide SNP genotypes for about three fifths of the roughly 670 donors were used, and that subset was treated as a discovery cohort. An earlier analysis of several hundred of the donors applied high-throughput TCR beta sequencing to assess whether each TCR beta V gene segment acted as functional or pseudogenic. To predict cytomegalovirus infection status, the study brought together high-throughput TCR immunosequencing, statistical association of individual TCRs with disease status, and machine learning. Roughly 300 gigabases of sequencing data and 70 million to 100 million unique TCR sequences were included in an early release covering around 650 HLA-typed donors. Alongside the repertoire data, information on donor age, sex, ethnicity and CMV serostatus was compiled. Along with the roughly 700-subject first cohort, a separate validation cohort of some 130 different subjects was used. Study-wide conclusions, independent of this receptor: In the study, 150 to 200 TCR beta chains were listed as associated with cytomegalovirus. Presence/absence analyses assumed roughly uniform sequencing depth across donors, an assumption that may not hold. A later analysis found that TCR association rates varied across HLA loci, with DRB1 alleles showing the most associated TCRs and HLA-C alleles the fewest. This cohort had only TCR beta chains sequenced, and the lack of alpha or paired-chain data limited which features could be detected. Assigning TCR associations to individual alleles was difficult when HLA alleles, especially DR and DQ, strongly co-occurred. Immune exposure information for the cohort was limited to CMV serostatus. A further reported finding was that TCR beta sequences accurately predicted the HLA-A and HLA-B alleles for most subjects in the first cohort. A group of highly shared sequence variants was considered likely to be a technical artifact of the sequencing pipeline. The earlier analysis of about 600 of the donors excluded some 15 rarely observed V segments, including chromosome 9 orphons, because counts were too low. Most TCR sequences were seen in very few donors, while some public TCRs were found in many individuals. Most CMV-associated TCR beta chains appeared to be HLA-restricted in a later analysis, and the HLA associations seemed to be driven largely by CMV exposure. Some IMGT-functional V segments, including TRBV6-2 and TRBV6-3, could not be told apart with the 87-base-pair reads, so those segments were excluded. The authors suggested that the approach could potentially be generalized to other disease states and immunological phenotypes. An association between a missense DCLRE1C variant and V-gene and J-gene trimming of TCR beta chains was found in a later genetic analysis and replicated in an independent cohort. Because HLA typing was missing for some donors at each locus, association tests included only the typed subset. At a false discovery rate of 0.05, a later analysis linked 15,000 to 20,000 TCR beta sequences to specific HLA alleles. In an earlier analysis of approximately 590 of the donors, most TCR beta V segments appeared in productive rearrangements about 87% or about 30% of the time, broadly matching IMGT annotations. The classifier was reported to diagnose cytomegalovirus status with high specificity and sensitivity in both the original and validation cohorts. A later analysis reported that several top co-occurrence clusters appeared linked to parvovirus B19, influenza, CMV and Epstein-Barr virus. Correlated functional status among segregating V segments might reflect linkage disequilibrium, but an unknown experimental factor could not be ruled out. A later analysis found that HLA-associated TCR beta chains were more clonally expanded and had lower generation probabilities than equally common non-associated chains. According to a later genetic analysis, donors in an Asian-associated ancestry cluster had fewer N-insertions in productive TCRs than the approximately 670-donor mean. Three of the identified cytomegalovirus-associated TCR beta chains were confirmed in vitro to be specific for cytomegalovirus antigens.

The CDR3 spans 12 residues, from the cysteine through the phenylalanine. Just CDR3 DNA is preserved here, 36 bases in frame from base 1. The germline V gene gives CDR1 as ENHRY and CDR2 as SYGVKD. V lost 3 bases and J lost 1 base; the stretch between them is 4 bases long. The cohort consisted of 600 or so healthy bone marrow donors. At the time of sampling, every cohort member was nominally healthy, though immune exposures that went unrecorded were likely present. The donor was CMV seropositive and belonged to the group of 270 or so seropositive cohort members. Each donor provided a peripheral blood sample, and peripheral blood mononuclear cells were used for TCR beta sequencing. The Qiagen DNeasy Blood Extraction Kit was used to extract genomic DNA from the blood cell samples. A remark on this clone: Its binding antigen is unknown. No clone much larger than this one lies a single base away; base qualities are absent.

The library was produced with the immunoSEQ multiplex PCR assay. For the multiplex PCR, a mixture combining 60 forward primers for TCR Vbeta segments and 13 reverse primers for TCR Jbeta segments was used. The CDR3 region of rearranged TCR beta genes was amplified from genomic DNA with a multiplex PCR assay. Amplified TCR beta libraries were sequenced as 87-base-pair reads on the Illumina HiSeq System. The paper's processing steps were these. A later analysis tallied 80 million to 95 million unique TCR beta chains across the 600 to 700 repertoires, and approximately 9.9 million of those chains were shared by two or more donors. Raw reads were error-corrected and collapsed into unique sequences by a nearest-neighbor algorithm in which closely related sequences were merged to remove PCR and sequencing errors. CDR3 sequences were aligned to IMGT reference sequences to assign V, D and J gene segments. Each retained sequence needed at least a six-nucleotide match to both a V gene segment and a J gene segment. Rearrangements were classified as productive when the CDR3 lacked stop codons and remained in frame with V and J, and all other rearrangements were classified as non-productive. CDR3 was defined by IMGT convention, running from the second conserved V-encoded cysteine to the conserved J-encoded phenylalanine. Sequences without an unambiguous match to a single V gene segment were excluded from the earlier analysis of several hundred of the donors. An earlier analysis of a few hundred of the donors called V segments functional above 56.7% productive rearrangements and segregating when the between-donor standard deviation exceeded 5%. A statistical classification framework was developed to diagnose cytomegalovirus status using the catalog of TCR beta chain sequences. V and J gene assignment, in a later analysis, came from comparing TCR nucleotide sequences with IMGT/GENE-DB human TR gene sequences. The TCRdist pipeline was used in a later analysis to assign CDR3 sequences and most-parsimonious VDJ recombination scenarios. In a later analysis, each TCR beta chain was defined by its CDR3 amino acid sequence together with its V-gene family, and reads without a unique V-gene family were excluded. A later analysis removed over 500 highly shared, low-generation-probability nucleotide sequences to deal with suspected cross-contamination and a sequencing artifact. In a later analysis, a clonal expansion index was calculated for each public chain from normalized within-repertoire ranks of inferred template counts. In a later analysis, generation probabilities were computed using a VDJ recombination model fitted to out-of-frame rearrangements, and the results were checked against IGoR. In a later analysis, TCR-TCR, TCR-HLA and TCR-CMV co-occurrence was scored with hypergeometric tests, and a repertoire-size bias correction was applied to TCR pairs. A later analysis estimated false discovery rates by permuting HLA or CMV assignments 20 times. In a later analysis, co-occurring TCRs were grouped using DBSCAN, with TCRdist sequence similarity added in when clustering inside HLA-allele-positive subsets. Co-occurrence clustering excluded repertoires with fewer than 30,000 or more than 120,000 public chains, plus five with anomalous nucleotide sharing. TCRdb mirrors the immuneACCESS table, restricted to in-frame sequences. Some clones are absent from its copies; in checked studies, under half trace to an unresolved V gene, and the reason for the others is unknown. That table furnishes V, J and clone size, whereas the DNA furnished D and trimming. The sample table records approximately 170,000 clones; approximately 77% of these occur just once. The biggest ten clones account for roughly 7% of the sample.

The material sequenced was PBMCs. The TCR was taken from a male donor in good health and CMV-seropositive. The sequence joins TRBV10-3 to TRBJ2-7, with no D gene named confidently. The CDR3 sequence is CAISDRSYEQYF. The nucleotide sequence is given as TGTGCCATCAGTGACCGTTCCTACGAGCAGTACTTC.